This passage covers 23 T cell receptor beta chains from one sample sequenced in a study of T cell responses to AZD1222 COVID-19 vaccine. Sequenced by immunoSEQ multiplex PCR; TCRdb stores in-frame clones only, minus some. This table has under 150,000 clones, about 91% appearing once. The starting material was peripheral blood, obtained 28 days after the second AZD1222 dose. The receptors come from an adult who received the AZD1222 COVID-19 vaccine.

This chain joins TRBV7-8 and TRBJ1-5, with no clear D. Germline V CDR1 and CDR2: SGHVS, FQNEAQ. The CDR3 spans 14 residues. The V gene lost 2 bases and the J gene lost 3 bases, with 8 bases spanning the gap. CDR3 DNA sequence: TGTGCCAGCAGCTTATCAGGCCTCAATCAGCCCCAGCATTTT. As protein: CASSLSGLNQPQHF. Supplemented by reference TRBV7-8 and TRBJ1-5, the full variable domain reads GAGVSQSPRYKVAKRGQDVALRCDPISGHVSLFWYQQALGQGPEFLTYFQNEAQLDKSGLPSDRFFAERPEGSVSTLKIQRTQQEDSAVYLCASSLSGLNQPQHFGDGTRLSIL.

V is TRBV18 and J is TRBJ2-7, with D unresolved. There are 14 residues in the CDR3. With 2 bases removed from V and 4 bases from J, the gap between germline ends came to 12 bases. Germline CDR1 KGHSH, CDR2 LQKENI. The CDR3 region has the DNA TGTGCCAGCTCACCAAGTGATGTCCGGTACGAGCAGTACTTC. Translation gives CASSPSDVRYEQYF.

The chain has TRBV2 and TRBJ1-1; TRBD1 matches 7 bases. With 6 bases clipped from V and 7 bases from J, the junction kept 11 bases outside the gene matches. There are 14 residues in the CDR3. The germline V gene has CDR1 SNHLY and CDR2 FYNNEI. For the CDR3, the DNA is TGTGCCAGCAGGCAAGACAGGGTTGAGGGTGAAGCTTTCTTT. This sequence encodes CASRQDRVEGEAFF.

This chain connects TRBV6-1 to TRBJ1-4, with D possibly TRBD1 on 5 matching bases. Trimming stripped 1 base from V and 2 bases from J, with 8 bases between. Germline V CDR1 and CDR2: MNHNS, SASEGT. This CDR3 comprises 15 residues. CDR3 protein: CASSEGGITNEKLFF. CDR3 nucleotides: TGTGCCAGCAGTGAAGGGGGGATTACTAATGAAAAACTGTTTTTT.

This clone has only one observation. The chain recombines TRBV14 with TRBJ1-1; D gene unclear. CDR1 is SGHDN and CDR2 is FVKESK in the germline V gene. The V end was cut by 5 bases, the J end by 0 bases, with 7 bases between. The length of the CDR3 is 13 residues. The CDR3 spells CASSSQMNTEAFF. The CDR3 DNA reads TGTGCCAGCAGCTCCCAGATGAACACTGAAGCTTTCTTT.

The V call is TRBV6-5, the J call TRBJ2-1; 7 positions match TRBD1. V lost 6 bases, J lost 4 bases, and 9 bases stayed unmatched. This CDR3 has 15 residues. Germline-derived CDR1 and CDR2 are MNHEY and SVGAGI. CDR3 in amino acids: CASRHPGQSYNEQFF. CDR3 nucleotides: TGTGCCAGCAGACACCCGGGACAGAGTTACAATGAGCAGTTCTTC.

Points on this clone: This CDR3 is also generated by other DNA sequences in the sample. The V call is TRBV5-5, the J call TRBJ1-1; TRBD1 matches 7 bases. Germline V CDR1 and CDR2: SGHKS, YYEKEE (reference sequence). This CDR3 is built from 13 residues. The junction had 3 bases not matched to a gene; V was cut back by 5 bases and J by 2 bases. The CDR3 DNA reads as TGTGCCAGCAGTCGACAGGGTAACACTGAAGCTTTCTTT. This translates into CASSRQGNTEAFF. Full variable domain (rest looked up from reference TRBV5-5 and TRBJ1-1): DAGVTQSPTHLIKTRGQQVTLRCSPISGHKSVSWYQQVLGQGPQFIFQYYEKEERGRGNFPDRFSARQFPNYSSELNVNALLLGDSALYLCASSRQGNTEAFFGQGTRLTVV.

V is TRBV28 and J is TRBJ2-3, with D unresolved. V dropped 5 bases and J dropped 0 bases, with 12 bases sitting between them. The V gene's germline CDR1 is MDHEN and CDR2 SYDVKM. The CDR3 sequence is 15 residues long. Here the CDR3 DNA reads TGTGCCAGCAGTCCCCGCCACCTAAGCACAGATACGCAGTATTTT. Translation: CASSPRHLSTDTQYF.

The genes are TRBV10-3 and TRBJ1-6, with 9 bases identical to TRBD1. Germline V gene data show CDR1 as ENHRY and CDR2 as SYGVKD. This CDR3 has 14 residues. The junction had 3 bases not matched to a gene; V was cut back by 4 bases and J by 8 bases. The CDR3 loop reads CAISVTGGDSPLHF. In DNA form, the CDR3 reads TGTGCCATCAGTGTGACAGGGGGAGATTCACCCCTCCACTTT.

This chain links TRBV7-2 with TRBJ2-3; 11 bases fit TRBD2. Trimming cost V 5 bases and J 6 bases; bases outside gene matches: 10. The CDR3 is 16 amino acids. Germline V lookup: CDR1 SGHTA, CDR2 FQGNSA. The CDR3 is CASSPDSGGAWDTQYF. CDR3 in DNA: TGTGCCAGCAGCCCCGATAGCGGGGGGGCCTGGGATACGCAGTATTTT.

The CDR3 here is CASSLAPGGGYNEQFF. The CDR3 coding sequence is TGTGCCAGCAGCTTAGCGCCCGGGGGCGGTTACAATGAGCAGTTCTTC. The J gene is TRBJ2-1, the V gene TRBV7-2; possibly TRBD1 or TRBD2 for D (6 bases each). The CDR3 extends over 16 amino acids. Per the germline V gene, CDR1 is SGHTA and CDR2 is FQGNSA. V gave up 0 bases and J gave up 4 bases, with 13 bases separating them.

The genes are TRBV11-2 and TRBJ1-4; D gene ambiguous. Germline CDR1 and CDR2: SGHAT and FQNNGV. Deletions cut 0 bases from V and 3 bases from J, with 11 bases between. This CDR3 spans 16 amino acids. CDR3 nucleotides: TGTGCCAGCAGCTTAGATTCTGCGGTAGCTAATGAAAAACTGTTTTTT. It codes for CASSLDSAVANEKLFF. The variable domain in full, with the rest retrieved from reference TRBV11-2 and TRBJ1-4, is EAGVAQSPRYKIIEKRQSVAFWCNPISGHATLYWYQQILGQGPKLLIQFQNNGVVDDSQLPKDRFSAERLKGVDSTLKIQPAKLEDSAVYLCASSLDSAVANEKLFFGSGTQLSVL.

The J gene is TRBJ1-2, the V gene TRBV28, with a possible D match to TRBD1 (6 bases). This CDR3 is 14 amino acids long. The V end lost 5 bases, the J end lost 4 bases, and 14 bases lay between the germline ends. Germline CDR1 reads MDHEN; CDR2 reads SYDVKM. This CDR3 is CASSGGGDGYGYTF. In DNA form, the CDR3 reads TGTGCCAGCAGTGGGGGGGGCGACGGCTATGGCTACACCTTC.

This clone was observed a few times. The CDR3 region is CASTTGNEKLFF. CDR3 nucleotides: TGTGCCAGCACCACAGGGAATGAAAAACTGTTTTTT. The chain employs TRBV6-6 and TRBJ1-4, with D possibly matching TRBD1 (6 bases). Looked up from germline, CDR1 is MNHNY and CDR2 is SVGAGI (reference sequence). Trimming cost V 7 bases and J 5 bases, with 8 bases left between them. The CDR3 is 12 amino acids.

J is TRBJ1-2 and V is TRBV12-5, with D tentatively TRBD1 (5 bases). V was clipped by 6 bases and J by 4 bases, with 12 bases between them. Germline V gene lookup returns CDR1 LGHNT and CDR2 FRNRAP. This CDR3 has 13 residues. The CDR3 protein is CASGHDSGYGYTF. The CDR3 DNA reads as TGTGCTAGTGGCCACGACAGTGGCTATGGCTACACCTTC.

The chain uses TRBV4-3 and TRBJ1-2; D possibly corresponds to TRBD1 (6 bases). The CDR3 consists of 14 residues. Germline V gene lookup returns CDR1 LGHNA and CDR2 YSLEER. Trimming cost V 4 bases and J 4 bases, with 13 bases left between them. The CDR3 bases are TGCGCCAGCAGCCGGACAGTCAACAGCTATGGCTACACCTTC. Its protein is CASSRTVNSYGYTF.

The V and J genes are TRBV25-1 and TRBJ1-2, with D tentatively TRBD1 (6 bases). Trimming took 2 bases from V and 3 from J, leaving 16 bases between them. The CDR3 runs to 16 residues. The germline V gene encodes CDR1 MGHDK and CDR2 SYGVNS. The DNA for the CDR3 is TGTGCCAGCAGTGAAGCTATAGGCACAGGGTACTATGGCTACACCTTC. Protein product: CASSEAIGTGYYGYTF.

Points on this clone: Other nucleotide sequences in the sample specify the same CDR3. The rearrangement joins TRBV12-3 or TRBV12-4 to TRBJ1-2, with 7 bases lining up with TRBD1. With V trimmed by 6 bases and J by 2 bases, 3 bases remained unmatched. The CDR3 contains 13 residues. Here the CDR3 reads CASSLGQNYGYTF. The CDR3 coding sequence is TGTGCCAGCAGCCTGGGACAGAACTATGGCTACACCTTC.

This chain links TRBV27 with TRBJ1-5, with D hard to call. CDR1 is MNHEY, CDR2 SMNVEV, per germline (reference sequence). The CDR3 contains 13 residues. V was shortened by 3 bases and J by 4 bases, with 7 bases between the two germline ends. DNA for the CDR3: TGTGCCAGCAGTTTCAGTAGTAATCAGCCCCAGCATTTT. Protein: CASSFSSNQPQHF.

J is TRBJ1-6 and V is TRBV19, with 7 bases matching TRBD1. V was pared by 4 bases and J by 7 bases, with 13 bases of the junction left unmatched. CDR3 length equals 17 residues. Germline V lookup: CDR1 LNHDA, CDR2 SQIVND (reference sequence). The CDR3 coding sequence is TGTGCCAGTAGTACCCAGGGGGGGGCTTCGAGGAATTCACCCCTCCACTTT. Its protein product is CASSTQGGASRNSPLHF.

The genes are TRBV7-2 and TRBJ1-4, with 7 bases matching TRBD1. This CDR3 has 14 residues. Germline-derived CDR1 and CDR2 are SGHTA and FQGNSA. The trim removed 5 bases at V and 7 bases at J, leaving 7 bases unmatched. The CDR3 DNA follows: TGTGCCAGCAGCCAACAGGGGAATGGTGAAAAACTGTTTTTT. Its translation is CASSQQGNGEKLFF. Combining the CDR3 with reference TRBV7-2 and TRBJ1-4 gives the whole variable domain GAGVSQSPSNKVTEKGKDVELRCDPISGHTALYWYRQSLGQGLEFLIYFQGNSAPDKSGLPSDRFSAERTGGSVSTLTIQRTQQEDSAVYLCASSQQGNGEKLFFGSGTQLSVL.

The CDR3 here is CATTGLLSYEQYF. In DNA form, the CDR3 reads TGTGCCACCACGGGACTACTCTCCTACGAGCAGTACTTC. The chain carries TRBV2 and TRBJ2-7; TRBD2 agrees at 7 bases. Losses at the gene ends were 10 bases for V and 0 bases for J; bases not matched to a gene: 6. In germline, CDR1 is SNHLY, CDR2 FYNNEI. The CDR3 has 13 amino acids.

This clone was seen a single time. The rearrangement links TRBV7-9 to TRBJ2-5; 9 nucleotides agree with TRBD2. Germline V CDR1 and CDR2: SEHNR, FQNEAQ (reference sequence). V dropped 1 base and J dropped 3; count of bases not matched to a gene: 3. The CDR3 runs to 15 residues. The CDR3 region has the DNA TGTGCCAGCAGCTTAGAGCGGGGGGTAAAAGAGACCCAGTACTTC. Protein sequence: CASSLERGVKETQYF.